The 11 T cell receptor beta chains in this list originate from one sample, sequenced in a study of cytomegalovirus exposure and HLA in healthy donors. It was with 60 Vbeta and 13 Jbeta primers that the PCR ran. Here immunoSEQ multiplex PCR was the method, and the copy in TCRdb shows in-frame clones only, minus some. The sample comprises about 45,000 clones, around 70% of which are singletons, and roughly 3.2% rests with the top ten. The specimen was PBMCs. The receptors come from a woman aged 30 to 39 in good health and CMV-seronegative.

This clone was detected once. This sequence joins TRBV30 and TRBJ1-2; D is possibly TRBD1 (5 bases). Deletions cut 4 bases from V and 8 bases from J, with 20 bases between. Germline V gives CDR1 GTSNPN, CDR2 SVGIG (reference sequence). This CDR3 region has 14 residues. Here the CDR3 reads CAWTSPGGALGYTF. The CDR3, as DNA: TGTGCCTGGACAAGCCCCGGAGGGGCACTAGGCTACACCTTC.

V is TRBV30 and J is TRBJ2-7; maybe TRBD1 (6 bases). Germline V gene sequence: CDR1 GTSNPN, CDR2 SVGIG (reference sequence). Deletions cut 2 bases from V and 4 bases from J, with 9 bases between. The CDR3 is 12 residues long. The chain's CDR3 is CAWSSRGYEQYF. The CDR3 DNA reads TGTGCCTGGAGTTCCAGGGGTTACGAGCAGTACTTC.

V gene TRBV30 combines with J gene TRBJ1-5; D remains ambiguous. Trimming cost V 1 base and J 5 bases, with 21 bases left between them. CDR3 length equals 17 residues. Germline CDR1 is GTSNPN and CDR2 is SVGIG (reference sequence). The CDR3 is CAWSAPYGRAGDQPQHF. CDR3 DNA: TGTGCCTGGAGTGCCCCATATGGCCGGGCGGGCGATCAGCCCCAGCATTTT. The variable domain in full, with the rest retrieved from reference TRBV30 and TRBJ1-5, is SQTIHQWPATLVQPVGSPLSLECTVEGTSNPNLYWYRQAAGRGLQLLFYSVGIGQISSEVPQNLSASRPQDRQFILSSKKLLLSDSGFYLCAWSAPYGRAGDQPQHFGDGTRLSIL.

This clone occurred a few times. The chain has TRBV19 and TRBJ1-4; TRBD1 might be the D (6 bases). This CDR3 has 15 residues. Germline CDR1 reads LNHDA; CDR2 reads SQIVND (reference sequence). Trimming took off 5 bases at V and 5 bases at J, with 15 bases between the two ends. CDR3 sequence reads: CASSLTGRGNEKLFF. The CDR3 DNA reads TGTGCCAGTAGTTTAACAGGGAGAGGAAATGAAAAACTGTTTTTT.

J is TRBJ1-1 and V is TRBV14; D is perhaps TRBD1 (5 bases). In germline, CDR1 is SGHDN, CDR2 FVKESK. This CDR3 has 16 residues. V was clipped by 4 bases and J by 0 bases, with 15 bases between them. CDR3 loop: CASSPPGGEMNTEAFF. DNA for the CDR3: TGTGCCAGCAGCCCGCCCGGGGGGGAGATGAACACTGAAGCTTTCTTT.

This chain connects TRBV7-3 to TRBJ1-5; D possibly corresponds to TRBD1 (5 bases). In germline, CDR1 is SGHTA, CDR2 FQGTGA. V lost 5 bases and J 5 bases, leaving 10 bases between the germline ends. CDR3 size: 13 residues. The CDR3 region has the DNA TGTGCCAGCAGCGGAGACAGAGATCAGCCCCAGCATTTT. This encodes CASSGDRDQPQHF.

CDR3 bases: TGTGCCAGCAGCCAAGCCCCCAGACTCGGGGAGCTGTTTTTT. Translation: CASSQAPRLGELFF. The chain links TRBV4-2 to TRBJ2-2, with D hard to call. The V and J ends lost 1 base and 7 bases respectively, with 10 bases between them. Germline CDR1 LGHNA, CDR2 YNFKEQ. The CDR3 runs to 14 residues.

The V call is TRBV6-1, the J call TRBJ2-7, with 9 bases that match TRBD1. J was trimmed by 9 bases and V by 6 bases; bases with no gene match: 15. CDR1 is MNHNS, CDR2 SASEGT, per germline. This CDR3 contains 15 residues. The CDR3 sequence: CASRDSGQGSLGQYF. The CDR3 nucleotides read TGTGCCAGCAGGGACTCGGGACAGGGTTCCTTGGGGCAGTACTTC.

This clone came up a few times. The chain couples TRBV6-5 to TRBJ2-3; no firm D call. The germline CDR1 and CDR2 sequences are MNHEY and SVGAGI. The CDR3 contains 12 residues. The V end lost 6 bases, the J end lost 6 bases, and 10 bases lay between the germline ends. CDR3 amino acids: CASSRSADTQYF. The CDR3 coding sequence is TGTGCCAGCAGCCGATCTGCGGATACGCAGTATTTT.

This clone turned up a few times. The CDR3 region is CASRKQGWSSNQPQHF. CDR3 bases: TGTGCCAGCAGGAAACAGGGGTGGAGCAGCAATCAGCCCCAGCATTTT. The chain couples TRBV28 to TRBJ1-5; 7 bases are a match to TRBD1. With V trimmed by 6 bases and J by 1 base, 9 bases remained unmatched. The germline gives CDR1 MDHEN, CDR2 SYDVKM. The CDR3 is 16 amino acids.

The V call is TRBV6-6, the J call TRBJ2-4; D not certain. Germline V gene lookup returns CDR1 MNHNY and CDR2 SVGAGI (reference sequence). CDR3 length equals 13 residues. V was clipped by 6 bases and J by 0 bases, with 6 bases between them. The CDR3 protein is CASSPIAKNIQYF. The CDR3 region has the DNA TGTGCCAGCAGCCCCATAGCCAAAAACATTCAGTACTTC.